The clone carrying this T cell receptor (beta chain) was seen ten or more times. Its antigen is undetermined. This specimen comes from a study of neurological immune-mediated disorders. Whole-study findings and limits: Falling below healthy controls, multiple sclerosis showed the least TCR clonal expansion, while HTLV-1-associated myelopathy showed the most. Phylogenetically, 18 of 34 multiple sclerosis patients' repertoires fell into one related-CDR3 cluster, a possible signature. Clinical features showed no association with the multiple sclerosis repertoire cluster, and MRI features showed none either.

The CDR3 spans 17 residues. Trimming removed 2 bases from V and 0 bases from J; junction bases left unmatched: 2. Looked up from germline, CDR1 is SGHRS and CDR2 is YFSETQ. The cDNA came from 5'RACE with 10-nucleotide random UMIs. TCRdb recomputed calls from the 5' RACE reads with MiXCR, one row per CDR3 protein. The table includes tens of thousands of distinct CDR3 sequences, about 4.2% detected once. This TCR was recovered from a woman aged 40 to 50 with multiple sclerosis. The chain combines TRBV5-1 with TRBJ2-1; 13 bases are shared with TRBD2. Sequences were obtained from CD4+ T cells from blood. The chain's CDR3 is CASSFRLAGGSYNEQFF. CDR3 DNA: TGCGCCAGCAGCTTCCGACTAGCGGGGGGCTCCTACAATGAGCAGTTCTTC.